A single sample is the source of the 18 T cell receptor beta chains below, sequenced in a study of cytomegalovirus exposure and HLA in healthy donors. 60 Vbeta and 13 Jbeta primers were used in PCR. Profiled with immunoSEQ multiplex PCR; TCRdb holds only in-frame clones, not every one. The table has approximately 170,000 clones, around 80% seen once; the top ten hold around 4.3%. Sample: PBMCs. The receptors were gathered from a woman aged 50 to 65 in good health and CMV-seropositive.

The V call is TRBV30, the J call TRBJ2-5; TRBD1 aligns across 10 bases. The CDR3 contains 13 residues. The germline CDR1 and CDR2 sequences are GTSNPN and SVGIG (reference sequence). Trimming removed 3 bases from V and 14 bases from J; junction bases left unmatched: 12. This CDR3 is CAWRDRGISHQYF. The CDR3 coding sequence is TGTGCCTGGAGGGACAGGGGGATCTCTCACCAATACTTC.

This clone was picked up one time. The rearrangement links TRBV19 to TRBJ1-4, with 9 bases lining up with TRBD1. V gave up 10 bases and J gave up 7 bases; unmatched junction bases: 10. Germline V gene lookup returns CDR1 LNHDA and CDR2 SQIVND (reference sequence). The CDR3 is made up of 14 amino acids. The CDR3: CATYDRDRAEKLFF. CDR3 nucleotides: TGTGCCACTTACGACCGGGACAGGGCTGAAAAACTGTTTTTT.

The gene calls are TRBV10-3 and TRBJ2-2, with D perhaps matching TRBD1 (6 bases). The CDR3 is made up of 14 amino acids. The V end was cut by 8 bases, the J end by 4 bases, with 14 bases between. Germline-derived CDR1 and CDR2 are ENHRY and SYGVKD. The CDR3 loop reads CAIRDRPATGELFF. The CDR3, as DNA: TGTGCCATCCGAGACAGGCCGGCCACCGGGGAGCTGTTTTTT.

The CDR3 DNA reads TGTGCCAGCAGCTCCTACCAGGGGGCAGGGAGCTATGGCTACACCTTC. It translates to CASSSYQGAGSYGYTF. The V and J genes are TRBV25-1 and TRBJ1-2, with TRBD1 matching over 8 bases. V gave up 6 bases and J gave up 4 bases; unmatched junction bases: 13. The CDR3 has 16 amino acids. Per germline, CDR1 MGHDK and CDR2 SYGVNS.

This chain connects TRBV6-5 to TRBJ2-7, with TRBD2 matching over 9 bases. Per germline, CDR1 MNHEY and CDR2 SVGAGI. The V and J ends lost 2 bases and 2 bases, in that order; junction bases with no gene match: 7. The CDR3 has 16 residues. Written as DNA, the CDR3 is TGTGCCAGCAGTTACCGCGTTAGCGGGAGACCCTACGAGCAGTACTTC. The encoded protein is CASSYRVSGRPYEQYF.

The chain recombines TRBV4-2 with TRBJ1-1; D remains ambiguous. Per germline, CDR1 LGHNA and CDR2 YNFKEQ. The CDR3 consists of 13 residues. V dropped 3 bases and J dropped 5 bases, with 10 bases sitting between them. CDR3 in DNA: TGTGCCAGCAGCCAGGGCAGGAAAACTGAAGCTTTCTTT. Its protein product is CASSQGRKTEAFF.

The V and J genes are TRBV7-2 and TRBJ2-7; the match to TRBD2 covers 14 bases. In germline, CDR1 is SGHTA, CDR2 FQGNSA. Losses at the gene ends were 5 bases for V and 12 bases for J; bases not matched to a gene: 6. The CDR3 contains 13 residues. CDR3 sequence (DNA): TGTGCCAGCAGCCCCGGACTAGCGGGAGGTGTGTACTTC. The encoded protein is CASSPGLAGGVYF.

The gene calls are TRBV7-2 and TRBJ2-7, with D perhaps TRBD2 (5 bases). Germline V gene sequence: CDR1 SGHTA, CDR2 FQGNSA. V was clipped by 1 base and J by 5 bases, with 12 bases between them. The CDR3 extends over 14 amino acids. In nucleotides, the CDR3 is TGTGCCAGCAGCTTAGGGAGTGCGGGCAACGAGCAGTACTTC. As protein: CASSLGSAGNEQYF.

CDR3 sequence reads: CASSGRLDSRSLNTEAFF. DNA for the CDR3: TGTGCCAGCAGCGGAAGGTTGGACAGTAGGTCCCTGAACACTGAAGCTTTCTTT. This rearrangement joins TRBV5-6 to TRBJ1-1; D is perhaps TRBD1 (6 bases). CDR3 length: 18 amino acids. V lost 4 bases and J 0 bases, leaving 22 bases between the germline ends. Germline CDR1 reads SGHDT; CDR2 reads YYEEEE.

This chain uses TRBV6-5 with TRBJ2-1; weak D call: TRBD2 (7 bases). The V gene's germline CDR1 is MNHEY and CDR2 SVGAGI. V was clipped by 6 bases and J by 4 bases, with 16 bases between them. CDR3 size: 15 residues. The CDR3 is CASSPWRGGYNEQFF. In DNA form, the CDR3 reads TGTGCCAGCAGCCCCTGGAGGGGGGGATACAATGAGCAGTTCTTC.

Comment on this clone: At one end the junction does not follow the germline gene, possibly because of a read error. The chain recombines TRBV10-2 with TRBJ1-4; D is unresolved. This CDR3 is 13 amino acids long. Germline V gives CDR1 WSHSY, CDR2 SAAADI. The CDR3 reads CASSGGVSEKLLF. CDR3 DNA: TGCGCCAGCAGTGGGGGAGTCAGTGAAAAACTGCTTTTT.

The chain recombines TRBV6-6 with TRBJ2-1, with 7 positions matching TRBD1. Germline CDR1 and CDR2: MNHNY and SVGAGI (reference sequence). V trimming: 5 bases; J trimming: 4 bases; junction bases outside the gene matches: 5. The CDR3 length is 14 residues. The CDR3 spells CASSRTGGYNEQFF. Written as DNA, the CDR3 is TGTGCCAGCAGTCGGACAGGCGGATACAATGAGCAGTTCTTC.

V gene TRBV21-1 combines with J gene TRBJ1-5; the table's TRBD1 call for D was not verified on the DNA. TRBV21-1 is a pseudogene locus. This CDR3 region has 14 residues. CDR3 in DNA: TGTGCCAGCAGAAAAAAAGGGGGTGTTCTGGCCCAGCATTTT. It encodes CASRKKGGVLAQHF.

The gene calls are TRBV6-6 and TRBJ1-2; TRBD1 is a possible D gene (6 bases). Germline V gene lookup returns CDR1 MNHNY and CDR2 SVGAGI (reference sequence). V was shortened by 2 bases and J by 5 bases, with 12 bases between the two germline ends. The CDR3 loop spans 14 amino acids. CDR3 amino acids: CASSYPGVAYGYTF. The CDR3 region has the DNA TGTGCCAGCAGTTACCCAGGGGTGGCATATGGCTACACCTTC.

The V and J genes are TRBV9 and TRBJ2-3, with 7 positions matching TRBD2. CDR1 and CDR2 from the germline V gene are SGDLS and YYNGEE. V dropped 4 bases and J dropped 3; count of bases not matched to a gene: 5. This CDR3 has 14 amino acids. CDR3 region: CASSQWGGTDTQYF. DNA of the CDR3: TGTGCCAGCAGCCAGTGGGGGGGGACAGATACGCAGTATTTT.

For the CDR3, the DNA is TGTGCCAGCAGCAGGACGGGCAGGGTTACAGATGGCTACACCTTC. It yields the protein CASSRTGRVTDGYTF. The chain couples TRBV27 to TRBJ1-2, with D perhaps matching TRBD1 (5 bases). V lost 6 bases to trimming and J lost 6 bases, with 20 bases between them. CDR1 is MNHEY and CDR2 is SMNVEV in the germline V gene (reference sequence). This CDR3 is 15 amino acids long.

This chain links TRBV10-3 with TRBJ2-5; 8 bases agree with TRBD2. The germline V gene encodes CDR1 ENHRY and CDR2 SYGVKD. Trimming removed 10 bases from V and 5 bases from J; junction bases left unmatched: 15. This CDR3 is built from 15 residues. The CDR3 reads CATSFGAGVGETQYF. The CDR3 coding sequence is TGTGCCACTTCCTTTGGAGCGGGGGTCGGGGAGACCCAGTACTTC.

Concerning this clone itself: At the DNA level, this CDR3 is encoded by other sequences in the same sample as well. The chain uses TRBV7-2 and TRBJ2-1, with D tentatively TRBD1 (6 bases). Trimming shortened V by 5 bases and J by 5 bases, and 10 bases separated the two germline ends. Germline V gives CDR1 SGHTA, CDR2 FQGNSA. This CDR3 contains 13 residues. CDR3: CASSLDRNNEQFF. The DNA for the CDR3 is TGTGCCAGCAGCCTCGACAGGAACAATGAGCAGTTCTTC.